This TCR beta chain stems from a study of blood T cell repertoires in COVID-19. Study summary: COVID-19 samples from acute and convalescent phases originated in the United States, Italy and Spain. T cells, B-cell-depleted T cells, or PBMCs supplied cDNA or gDNA.

CDR3 length: 14 amino acids. Looked up from germline, CDR1 is SGHDT and CDR2 is YYEEEE. The V end lost 0 bases, the J end lost 2 bases, and 5 bases lay between the germline ends. In the authors' methods: Amplifying reference gene primers gave estimates of nucleated cell counts. Using immunoSEQ multiplex PCR, the repertoire was profiled, and TCRdb retains in-frame clones only, with some absent. V and J calls and clone size are copied from that table; D and trimming were computed from the DNA. The sample includes approximately 46,000 clones, less than 85% seen only once; the top ten take 10% to 15%. The TCR comes from a human donor in a cohort sampled during active COVID-19. V gene TRBV5-6 combines with J gene TRBJ2-2, with unresolved D. The sample consisted of peripheral blood. The CDR3 loop is CASSLVGNTGELFF. DNA for the CDR3: TGTGCCAGCAGCTTGGTCGGTAACACCGGGGAGCTGTTTTTT.